This is a list of T cell receptor beta chains from one sample in a study of early stage breast cancer tumors. Clones were read by immunoSEQ multiplex PCR, and TCRdb kept only the in-frame ones, dropping some. The sample contains 55,000 to 70,000 clones, around 80% of which appear only once. Sequenced sample: blood. The receptor source for this set is a person aged 35 to 50 with breast cancer. Both conserved end residues are part of each CDR3. D genes are given only for firm matches. The size entry is marked missing in some rows and otherwise reads once, few, many or a size class.

j_gene | d_gene | v_gene | abundance | CDR3nt | CDR3aa
TRBJ2-5 | . | TRBV28 | . | TGTGCCATATTAGGCTCTCAAGAGACCCAGTACTTC | CAILGSQETQYF
TRBJ1-4 | . | TRBV27 | . | TGTGCCAGCAGTTCAACCCCTCACAGGCTGTGGAAGGAAAAACTGTTTTTT | CASSSTPHRLWKEKLFF
TRBJ2-1 | TRBD2 | TRBV10-3 | . | TGTGCCATCAGTGAGTCTGGGAGGGAGGGCCACTATGAGCAGTTCTTC | CAISESGREGHYEQFF
TRBJ2-7 | . | TRBV14 | few | TGTGCCAGCAGCCAAGATACAGGCCCCTACGAGCAGTACTTC | CASSQDTGPYEQYF
TRBJ2-7 | . | TRBV28 | . | TGTGCCAGCAGTACAGAACTATACGAGCAGTACTTC | CASSTELYEQYF
TRBJ2-1 | TRBD2 | TRBV28 | . | TGTGCCAGCATCATGAATAGCGGGAGGGCTAATAATGAGCAGTTCTTC | CASIMNSGRANNEQFF
TRBJ2-2 | TRBD2 | TRBV4-1 | . | TGCGCCAGCAGCCAAATGACTAGCGGGAGCGCCGGGGAGCTGTTTTTT | CASSQMTSGSAGELFF
TRBJ2-7 | . | TRBV5-1 | . | TGCGCCAGCAGCTTTGAGAGCGGGTTCAAGTACGAGCAGTACTTC | CASSFESGFKYEQYF
TRBJ2-7 | TRBD2 | TRBV15 | . | TGTGCCACCAGCAGAGATTTGCGGGAGGACGAGCAGTACTTC | CATSRDLREDEQYF
TRBJ2-7 | TRBD1 | TRBV6-6 | . | TGTGCCAGCAGTTACACCGGGACAGGGCCCTACGAGCAGTACTTC | CASSYTGTGPYEQYF
TRBJ1-5 | TRBD1 | TRBV28 | . | TGTGCCAGCAGAGGCACAGGGGGACCGAATCAGCCCCAGCATTTT | CASRGTGGPNQPQHF
TRBJ1-2 | . | TRBV5-4 | . | TGTGCCAGCAGCTTCCCAGGTACAGGTTTTAACTATGGCTACACCTTC | CASSFPGTGFNYGYTF
TRBJ2-5 | . | TRBV27 | . | TGTGCCAGCAGTCCGTTAGAGACCCAGTACTTC | CASSPLETQYF
TRBJ2-7 | . | TRBV7-3 | . | TGTGCCAGCAGCTCTTTTGGTGGGTCAGGCTACGAGCAGTACTTC | CASSSFGGSGYEQYF
TRBJ1-5 | . | TRBV10-2 | . | TGCGCCAGCCAGAGGGGGAGCAATCAGCCCCAGCATTTT | CASQRGSNQPQHF
TRBJ2-3 | TRBD1 | TRBV7-9 | . | TGTGCCAGCAGCTTAGGGACAGGGATCACAGATACGCAGTATTTT | CASSLGTGITDTQYF
TRBJ1-3 | . | TRBV28 | . | TGTGCCAGCAGTATCTACAGGGTCTCTGGAAACACCATATATTTT | CASSIYRVSGNTIYF
TRBJ1-5 | . | TRBV28 | . | TGTGCCAGCAGGAGAGGAGGGGGGAGGAACCAGCCCCAGCATTTT | CASRRGGGRNQPQHF
TRBJ1-5 | . | TRBV6-4 | . | TGTGCCAGCAGTGGGGGGGTCAATCAGCCCCAGCATTTT | CASSGGVNQPQHF
TRBJ2-2 | . | TRBV6-6 | few | TGTGCCAGCAGTTACTCAACCGGGGAGCTGTTTTTT | CASSYSTGELFF
TRBJ2-1 | . | TRBV10-3 | . | TGTGCCATCAGACCGGGACTTCTTGGGGATGAGCAGTTCTTC | CAIRPGLLGDEQFF
TRBJ1-3 | TRBD1 | TRBV27 | . | TGTGCCAGCAGTCGGACAGGGGCGCGGAACACCATATATTTT | CASSRTGARNTIYF
TRBJ1-1 | TRBD1 | TRBV4-2 | . | TGTGCCAGCAGCCAAGAACCGTCCGACAGGGGAACTGAAGCTTTCTTT | CASSQEPSDRGTEAFF
TRBJ2-1 | . | TRBV28 | . | TGTGCCAGCAGTTTACCACTGAGCTCCTACAATGAGCAGTTCTTC | CASSLPLSSYNEQFF
TRBJ2-7 | TRBD2 | TRBV28 | . | TGTGCCAGCAGTTTATACCGGGGTAGCGGGAGTTGGAACGAGCAGTACTTC | CASSLYRGSGSWNEQYF
TRBJ2-1 | TRBD2 | TRBV11-3 | . | TGTGCCAGCAGCCCGCGGACTAGCGGGGAATACAATGAGCAGTTCTTC | CASSPRTSGEYNEQFF
TRBJ1-1 | . | TRBV18 | . | TGTGCCAGCTCACCACAGAGTATCCTAGACACTGAAGCTTTCTTT | CASSPQSILDTEAFF
TRBJ2-1 | . | TRBV20-1 | . | TGCAGTTTGGGGCGGAACGGGCAGTTCTTC | CSLGRNGQFF
TRBJ1-1 | . | TRBV28 | . | TGTGCCAGCAGTTTAGGGTTCTTGAACACTGAAGCTTTCTTT | CASSLGFLNTEAFF
TRBJ2-7 | TRBD1 | TRBV4-1 | . | TGCGCCAGCAGTCAAGGGGACAGCGCCTACGAGCAGTACTTC | CASSQGDSAYEQYF
TRBJ1-4 | . | TRBV27 | . | TGTGCCAGCAGTTTATATTCCGGCGCAACTAATGAAAAACTGTTTTTT | CASSLYSGATNEKLFF
TRBJ2-5 | TRBD1 | TRBV30 | once | TGTGCCTGGGGATACTGGACAGGAGAGACCCAGTACTTC | CAWGYWTGETQYF
TRBJ2-1 | TRBD2 | TRBV7-9 | . | TGTGCCAGCAGCTTACGGATACGGATAGCGGGTTACAATGAGCAGTTCTTC | CASSLRIRIAGYNEQFF
TRBJ2-5 | TRBD2 | TRBV5-1 | . | TGCGCCAGCAGCTTGGGCCAGGGAGGGGAGACCCAGTACTTC | CASSLGQGGETQYF
TRBJ2-7 | TRBD2 | TRBV28 | . | TGTGCCAGCAGTACCTCACTAGCGGGAGGCCCCTACGAGCAGTACTTC | CASSTSLAGGPYEQYF
TRBJ2-2 | TRBD1 | TRBV28 | once | TGTGCCAGCAGCCGACAGGGCCTCGGCGGGGAGCTGTTTTTT | CASSRQGLGGELFF
TRBJ2-3 | . | TRBV2 | . | TGTGCCAGCAGTGGAGGGGGAGATACGCAGTATTTT | CASSGGGDTQYF
TRBJ1-5 | TRBD1 | TRBV18 | . | TGTGCCAGCTCACTTTTGAAGACAGGGGAAAATCAGCCCCAGCATTTT | CASSLLKTGENQPQHF
TRBJ1-1 | . | TRBV28 | . | TGTGCCAGCAGTCTGAGAGAGGACACTGAAGCTTTCTTT | CASSLREDTEAFF
TRBJ1-2 | TRBD1 | TRBV7-6 | once | TGTGCCAGCAGCCTACAGGGGAACTATGGCTACACCTTC | CASSLQGNYGYTF
TRBJ2-2 | . | TRBV2 | . | TGTGCCAGCAGTGACAAAGTGGACACCGGGGAGCTGTTTTTT | CASSDKVDTGELFF
TRBJ1-3 | TRBD1 | TRBV27 | . | TGTGCCAGCGCCCAACAGGGGGCTGGAAACACCATATATTTT | CASAQQGAGNTIYF
TRBJ2-2 | . | TRBV6-5 | . | TGTGCCAGCAGTTCCTCGAGGTCCGGGGAGCTGTTTTTT | CASSSSRSGELFF
TRBJ1-2 | . | TRBV28 | . | TGTGCCAGCAGTTTATCTAACTATGGCTACACCTTC | CASSLSNYGYTF
TRBJ2-2 | . | TRBV2 | once | TGTGCCAGCAGAAAAGGAACGAACACCGGGGAGCTGTTTTTT | CASRKGTNTGELFF
TRBJ2-3 | . | TRBV2 | . | TGTGCCACCGCTAGGGTTCCGGATACGCAGTATTTT | CATARVPDTQYF
TRBJ1-2 | . | TRBV7-9 | once | TGTGCCAGCAGCCCTTCCGGGACTGGCTATGGCTACACCTTC | CASSPSGTGYGYTF
TRBJ1-4 | . | TRBV30 | . | TGTGCCTGGAGTAGAGGATCAACTAATGAAAAACTGTTTTTT | CAWSRGSTNEKLFF
TRBJ2-7 | TRBD2 | TRBV10-1 | few | TGCGCCAGCAGTGATAAGCGGGAGAGAGGGGAGCAGTACTTC | CASSDKRERGEQYF
TRBJ1-2 | . | TRBV2 | once | TGTGCCAGCACCCTGGTTGAGGGTTATGGCTACACCTTC | CASTLVEGYGYTF
TRBJ1-1 | . | TRBV5-6 | . | TGTGCCAGCAGCTTGGCCCCGGGGTCAGATGAAGCTTTCTTT | CASSLAPGSDEAFF
TRBJ1-1 | . | TRBV6-1 | . | TGTGCCAGCAGTGAAGAATCCGGGGGCTTGGGTGAAGCTTTCTTT | CASSEESGGLGEAFF
TRBJ2-7 | TRBD1 | TRBV9 | . | TGTGCCAGCAGCGTTGGAGGAGACAGGGCCGACGAGCAGTACTTC | CASSVGGDRADEQYF
TRBJ2-3 | TRBD2 | TRBV2 | . | TGTGCCAGCAGTGTCAGTCCAGGGGGCGGACTAGCGGGAGATACGCAGTATTTT | CASSVSPGGGLAGDTQYF
TRBJ2-3 | . | TRBV15 | . | TGTGCCACCAGCAGAGTGGGGCGATCAGATACGCAGTATTTT | CATSRVGRSDTQYF